Only one count was recorded for the clone carrying this T cell receptor (beta chain). The data stem from a study of cytomegalovirus exposure and HLA in healthy donors. CDR1 is SGHRS, CDR2 YFSETQ, per germline. There are 14 residues in the CDR3. V was cut by 1 base and J by 0 bases, with 7 bases left in between. Here immunoSEQ multiplex PCR was the method, and the copy in TCRdb shows in-frame clones only, minus some. The data hold around 150,000 clones, with around 82% observed a single time. The sample consisted of PBMCs. V usage is TRBV5-1 and J usage is TRBJ1-2; D perhaps matches TRBD1 (6 bases). The source is a man aged 30 to 45 in good health and CMV-seropositive. CDR3 in amino acids: CASSLYRANYGYTF. CDR3 DNA sequence: TGCGCCAGCAGCTTGTACAGGGCTAACTATGGCTACACCTTC.